Following are 19 T cell receptor beta chains from one sample sequenced in a study of control samples from healthy donors and cancer patients. Generated by immunoSEQ multiplex PCR, the TCRdb table keeps only in-frame clones and is missing some. Of about 140,000 clones in the sample, 88% were seen once. What was sequenced was blood. The source is a young woman in good health.

This clone was counted only a few times. The J gene is TRBJ1-5, the V gene TRBV30; D gene ambiguous. The CDR3 consists of 14 residues. Germline-derived CDR1 and CDR2 are GTSNPN and SVGIG (reference sequence). Trimming left V 4 bases short and J 0 bases short, with 10 bases between. In DNA form, the CDR3 reads TGTGCCTGGAAAGGTAAATATAGCAATCAGCCCCAGCATTTT. Its translation: CAWKGKYSNQPQHF.

V and J are TRBV5-1 and TRBJ1-2; TRBD1 is a possible D gene (6 bases). Trimming stripped 2 bases from V and 0 bases from J, with 11 bases between. Germline V gene sequence: CDR1 SGHRS, CDR2 YFSETQ. This CDR3 comprises 15 residues. The CDR3 nucleotides read TGCGCCAGCAGCTTTGAGGACAGCTCTAACTATGGCTACACCTTC. It specifies CASSFEDSSNYGYTF.

This clone was counted only a few times. The chain combines TRBV28 with TRBJ2-7, with D perhaps TRBD2 (5 bases). With 5 bases removed from V and 7 bases from J, the gap between germline ends came to 21 bases. From germline, CDR1 is MDHEN and CDR2 SYDVKM. The CDR3 contains 15 residues. The CDR3 spells CASSPSSGVRREQYF. CDR3 nucleotide sequence: TGTGCCAGCAGTCCGTCCTCCGGGGTTCGCCGGGAGCAGTACTTC.

The chain recombines TRBV19 with TRBJ1-2; D is uncertain. The CDR3 covers 14 residues. Germline-derived CDR1 and CDR2 are LNHDA and SQIVND (reference sequence). V lost 2 bases and J 2 bases, leaving 9 bases between the germline ends. CDR3 protein: CASSIREQNYGYTF. The CDR3 nucleotides read TGTGCCAGTAGTATAAGAGAACAGAACTATGGCTACACCTTC.

This sequence joins TRBV27 and TRBJ1-3, with TRBD1 as a possible D gene (6 bases). This CDR3 has 16 residues. V shed 5 bases and J shed 1 base, with 15 bases lying between them. Germline assignment: CDR1 MNHEY and CDR2 SMNVEV (reference sequence). CDR3 sequence reads: CASSPSGRGSGNTIYF. The CDR3 DNA follows: TGTGCCAGCAGTCCATCAGGGAGGGGGTCTGGAAACACCATATATTTT.

This chain joins TRBV6-5 and TRBJ2-5; a weak D match, TRBD1 (6 bases). The length of the CDR3 is 13 residues. CDR1 is MNHEY and CDR2 is SVGAGI in the germline V gene. Trimming left V 6 bases short and J 2 bases short, with 10 bases between. The CDR3 nucleotides read TGTGCCAGCAGCCCCAGGGGTCAAGAGACCCAGTACTTC. It specifies CASSPRGQETQYF.

V is TRBV7-9 and J is TRBJ2-1, with TRBD1 matching 7 bases. The CDR3 consists of 15 residues. The junction had 4 bases not matched to a gene; V was cut back by 1 base and J by 4 bases. Germline CDR1 is SEHNR and CDR2 is FQNEAQ (reference sequence). The CDR3 is CASSLGGGGYNEQFF. The CDR3 region has the DNA TGTGCCAGCAGCTTAGGAGGGGGCGGATACAATGAGCAGTTCTTC.

V gene TRBV4-2 combines with J gene TRBJ2-7; 12 bases fit TRBD2. Trimming cost V 3 bases and J 4 bases; bases outside gene matches: 16. Looked up from germline, CDR1 is LGHNA and CDR2 is YNFKEQ. The CDR3 spans 19 residues. This chain's CDR3 is CASSHVTTSGRVGLYEQYF. In DNA, the CDR3 is TGTGCCAGCAGCCATGTCACGACTAGCGGGAGAGTGGGGTTATACGAGCAGTACTTC.

The chain couples TRBV6-6 to TRBJ1-5; no clear D. The V gene lost 8 bases and the J gene lost 2 bases, with 13 bases spanning the gap. Per germline, CDR1 MNHNY and CDR2 SVGAGI (reference sequence). This CDR3 comprises 14 residues. CDR3 DNA sequence: TGTGCCAGCTCGGCCGGCTCCCGCAATCAGCCCCAGCATTTT. Translated, it gives CASSAGSRNQPQHF.

The chain carries TRBV30 and TRBJ2-3, with TRBD2 matching over 7 bases. Germline V lookup: CDR1 GTSNPN, CDR2 SVGIG (reference sequence). V lost 4 bases to trimming and J lost 0 bases; unmatched junction nucleotides: 7. The CDR3 totals 15 residues. The CDR3 nucleotides are TGTGCCTGGACCCATAAGCGGGGAAGCACAGATACGCAGTATTTT. This translates into CAWTHKRGSTDTQYF.

This sequence joins TRBV5-1 and TRBJ2-5; TRBD1 matches 9 bases. Germline V gene data show CDR1 as SGHRS and CDR2 as YFSETQ. Losses at the gene ends were 4 bases for V and 5 bases for J; bases not matched to a gene: 6. The CDR3 contains 14 residues. The chain's CDR3 is CASSLGQGEETQYF. Here the CDR3 DNA reads TGCGCCAGCAGCCTGGGACAGGGAGAGGAGACCCAGTACTTC.

The chain carries TRBV2 and TRBJ1-1; D might be TRBD1 (6 bases). V lost 6 bases and J lost 6, with 20 bases in between. The CDR3 spans 15 residues. Germline loops: CDR1 SNHLY, CDR2 FYNNEI. The CDR3 loop reads CASSRPTGPGAEAFF. The DNA of the CDR3 is TGTGCCAGCAGCCGACCTACAGGGCCGGGTGCTGAAGCTTTCTTT.

The chain couples TRBV10-2 to TRBJ1-4; D gene unclear. Germline CDR1 is WSHSY and CDR2 is SAAADI. Trimming removed 0 bases from V and 8 bases from J, with 13 bases in between. This CDR3 comprises 15 residues. This CDR3 is CASSESIDLGEKLFF. The CDR3 nucleotides read TGCGCCAGCAGTGAGTCGATAGATCTAGGGGAAAAACTGTTTTTT.

The V gene is TRBV27, the J gene TRBJ2-1, with TRBD2 identical over 14 bases. Per germline, CDR1 MNHEY and CDR2 SMNVEV (reference sequence). This CDR3 spans 17 amino acids. With V trimmed by 5 bases and J by 7 bases, 10 bases remained unmatched. The CDR3 reads CASSRRLAGGLWNEQFF. CDR3 DNA sequence: TGTGCCAGCAGTCGGCGACTAGCGGGAGGGTTGTGGAATGAGCAGTTCTTC.

The gene calls are TRBV15 and TRBJ1-3; 7 nucleotides match TRBD1. The germline gives CDR1 LNHNV, CDR2 YYDKDF (reference sequence). This CDR3 contains 15 residues. V trimming: 1 base; J trimming: 3 bases; junction bases outside the gene matches: 3. CDR3 DNA: TGTGCCACCAGCAGAGTCCGGACAGGTGGAAACACCATATATTTT. It specifies CATSRVRTGGNTIYF.

The chain joins TRBV21-1 to TRBJ1-6. TRBV21-1 is an annotated pseudogene. This CDR3 is 17 amino acids long. The CDR3 region has the DNA TGTGCCAGCAGCATGAGGGATCCCGGGTCCTATAATTCACCCCTCCACTTT. It yields the protein CASSMRDPGSYNSPLHF.

V gene TRBV11-2 combines with J gene TRBJ2-3; possible D gene TRBD2, 6 bases. Germline assignment: CDR1 SGHAT and CDR2 FQNNGV. Trimming took 1 base from V and 4 from J, leaving 24 bases between them. This CDR3 spans 19 amino acids. In nucleotides, the CDR3 is TGTGCCAGCAGCTTAGCTGGTGTTATGCAGGGAGGATGGTCAGATACGCAGTATTTT. Translation: CASSLAGVMQGGWSDTQYF.

The CDR3 spells CASSQVGSSGTPYEQYF. The CDR3 nucleotides are TGCGCCAGCAGCCAAGTCGGTTCTAGCGGGACACCCTACGAGCAGTACTTC. The chain carries TRBV4-1 and TRBJ2-7, with 9 nucleotides matching TRBD2. There are 17 residues in the CDR3. Germline values: CDR1 MGHRA, CDR2 YSYEKL. V lost 1 base to trimming and J lost 2 bases; unmatched junction nucleotides: 9.

The V gene is TRBV29-1, the J gene TRBJ1-4; TRBD1 matches 7 bases. The CDR3 loop spans 14 amino acids. Germline V gene lookup returns CDR1 SQVTM and CDR2 ANQGSEA. J lost 8 bases, V lost 6 bases, and 12 bases had no gene match. CDR3 in amino acids: CSVDQTGLGEKLFF. CDR3 DNA sequence: TGCAGCGTGGATCAGACAGGGTTAGGGGAAAAACTGTTTTTT.